The 7 T cell receptor beta chains reported below all come from one sample, sequenced in a study of vaccination and CD4 T cells after COVID-19. Sample treatment: approximately 11-day PBMC culture with coronavirus spike peptide pools or control peptides (ViraFEST assay). The collection of CD4+ T cells from the unexposed donor took place before the COVID-19 pandemic (2011-2018). These receptors' targets are unknown. Cultured CD4+ T-cell DNA underwent Oncomine TCR Beta short-read sequencing. TCRdb re-called the PCR reads through MiXCR, storing one row per CDR3 protein. The table records thousands of distinct CDR3 sequences, almost 30% of them present only once. Material: CD4+ T cells from blood, cultured in vitro. These TCRs come from a human donor in good health.

The chain has TRBV20-1 and TRBJ1-1; no clear D. V lost 0 bases, J lost 11 bases, and 13 bases lay in between. Looked up from germline, CDR1 is DFQATT and CDR2 is SNEGSKA (reference sequence). This CDR3 is 12 amino acids long. The DNA of the CDR3 is TGCAGTGCTAGAGATCCGGAAGGGCGGGCTTTCTTT. As protein: CSARDPEGRAFF.

The J gene is TRBJ1-2, the V gene TRBV7-2, with D maybe TRBD1 (6 bases). The CDR3 consists of 13 residues. The V and J ends lost 5 bases and 4 bases respectively, with 11 bases between them. Germline V CDR1 and CDR2: SGHTA, FQGNSA. The CDR3 here is CASSLQGPYGYTF. CDR3 coding DNA: TGTGCCAGCAGCCTACAGGGACCCTATGGCTACACCTTC. The full variable domain, rest sourced from reference TRBV7-2 and TRBJ1-2, is GAGVSQSPSNKVTEKGKDVELRCDPISGHTALYWYRQSLGQGLEFLIYFQGNSAPDKSGLPSDRFSAERTGGSVSTLTIQRTQQEDSAVYLCASSLQGPYGYTFGSGTRLTVV.

This clonotype showed up just a few times. This chain connects TRBV5-1 to TRBJ1-1; the match to TRBD1 covers 7 bases. J gave up 0 bases and V 6 bases, and 5 bases lay outside the gene matches. Germline V lookup: CDR1 SGHRS, CDR2 YFSETQ. CDR3 length: 14 residues. This CDR3 reads CASKEGAMNTEAFF. The CDR3 DNA is TGCGCCAGCAAGGAGGGGGCCATGAACACTGAAGCTTTCTTT.

The rearrangement uses TRBV5-4 and TRBJ2-7; D call uncertain. Deletions cut 0 bases from V and 0 bases from J, with 7 bases between. Germline-derived CDR1 and CDR2 are SGHNT and YYREEE (reference sequence). The CDR3 covers 14 residues. CDR3 residues: CASSLGGSSYEQYF. Here the CDR3 DNA reads TGTGCCAGCAGCTTGGGGGGAAGCTCCTACGAGCAGTACTTC.

The chain couples TRBV7-2 to TRBJ1-2, with D perhaps matching TRBD1 (6 bases). Germline V gene lookup returns CDR1 SGHTA and CDR2 FQGNSA. V lost 6 bases to trimming and J lost 14 bases, with 22 bases between them. CDR3 length: 13 residues. CDR3 sequence reads: CASRRGGQGTKTF. Here the CDR3 DNA reads TGTGCCAGCAGGCGGGGGGGGCAGGGAACGAAGACCTTC.

This clonotype was seen only a few times. The V call is TRBV6-5, the J call TRBJ1-2; tentatively, D is TRBD1 (5 bases). V lost 2 bases and J lost 7, with 14 bases in between. CDR1 is MNHEY and CDR2 is SVGAGI in the germline V gene. The CDR3 consists of 14 residues. The CDR3 spells CASSYAREVGGYTF. For the CDR3, the DNA is TGTGCCAGCAGTTACGCCAGGGAGGTGGGTGGCTACACCTTC.

The chain is built from TRBV5-1 and TRBJ1-3; the match to TRBD1 covers 9 bases. Trimming removed 5 bases from V and 2 bases from J; junction bases left unmatched: 2. The CDR3 contains 14 residues. Germline assignment: CDR1 SGHRS and CDR2 YFSETQ. CDR3 loop: CASRGTGPGNTIYF. The DNA for the CDR3 is TGCGCCAGCAGGGGGACAGGGCCTGGAAACACCATATATTTT.